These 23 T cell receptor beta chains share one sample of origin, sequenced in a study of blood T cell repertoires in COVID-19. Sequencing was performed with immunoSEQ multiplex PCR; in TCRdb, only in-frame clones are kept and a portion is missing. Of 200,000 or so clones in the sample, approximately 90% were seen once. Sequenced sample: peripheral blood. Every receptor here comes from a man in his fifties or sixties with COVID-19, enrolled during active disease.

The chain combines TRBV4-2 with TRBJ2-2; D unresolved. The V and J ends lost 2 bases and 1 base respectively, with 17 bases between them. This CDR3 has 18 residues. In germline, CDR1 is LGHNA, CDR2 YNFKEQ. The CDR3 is CASSQSVAPAGNTGELFF. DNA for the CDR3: TGTGCCAGCAGCCAATCCGTCGCACCCGCAGGGAACACCGGGGAGCTGTTTTTT.

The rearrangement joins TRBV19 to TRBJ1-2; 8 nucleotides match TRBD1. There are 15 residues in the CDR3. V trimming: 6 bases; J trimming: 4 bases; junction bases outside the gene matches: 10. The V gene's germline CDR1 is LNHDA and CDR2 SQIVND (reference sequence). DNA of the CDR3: TGTGCCAGTAGCGTCGCGGGACAGGCAACCTATGGCTACACCTTC. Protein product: CASSVAGQATYGYTF.

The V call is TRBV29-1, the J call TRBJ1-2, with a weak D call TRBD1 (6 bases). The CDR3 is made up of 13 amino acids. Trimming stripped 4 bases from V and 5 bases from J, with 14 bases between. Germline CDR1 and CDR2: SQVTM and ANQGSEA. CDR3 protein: CSVVNRVGYGYTF. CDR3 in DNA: TGCAGCGTTGTCAACAGGGTGGGTTATGGCTACACCTTC.

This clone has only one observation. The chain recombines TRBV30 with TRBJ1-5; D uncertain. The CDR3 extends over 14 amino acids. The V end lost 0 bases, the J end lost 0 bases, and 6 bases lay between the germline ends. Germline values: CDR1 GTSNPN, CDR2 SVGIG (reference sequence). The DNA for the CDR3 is TGTGCCTGGAGTGTGTGGGCTAGCAATCAGCCCCAGCATTTT. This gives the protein CAWSVWASNQPQHF.

CDR3 bases: TGTGCCAGCGGCTCGAGTTGGGGGCTCACTGAAGCTTTCTTT. As protein: CASGSSWGLTEAFF. The chain links TRBV27 to TRBJ1-1; maybe TRBD1 (6 bases). Per the germline V gene, CDR1 is MNHEY and CDR2 is SMNVEV (reference sequence). V was cut by 8 bases and J by 4 bases, with 17 bases left in between. The CDR3 loop spans 14 amino acids.

CDR3 coding DNA: TGTGCCAGCAGCTTAGAACCGCCGGGAGCCAAGAACACTGAAGCTTTCTTT. Its protein product is CASSLEPPGAKNTEAFF. V and J are TRBV11-2 and TRBJ1-1; D not certain. The germline V gene encodes CDR1 SGHAT and CDR2 FQNNGV. The CDR3 runs to 17 residues. Trimming cost V 0 bases and J 1 base, with 15 bases left between them.

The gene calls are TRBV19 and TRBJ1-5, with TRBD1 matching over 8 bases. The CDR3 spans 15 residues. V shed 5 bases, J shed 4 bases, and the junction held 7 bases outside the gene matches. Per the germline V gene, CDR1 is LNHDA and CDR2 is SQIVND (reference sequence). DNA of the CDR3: TGTGCCAGTAGTCCGGGACAGGCAAATAATCAGCCCCAGCATTTT. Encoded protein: CASSPGQANNQPQHF.

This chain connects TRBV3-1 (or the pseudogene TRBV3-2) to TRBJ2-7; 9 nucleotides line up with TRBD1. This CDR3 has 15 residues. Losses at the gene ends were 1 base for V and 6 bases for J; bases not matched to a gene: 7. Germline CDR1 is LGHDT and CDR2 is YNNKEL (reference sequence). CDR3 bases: TGTGCCAGCAGCCAAGCCCCGAGGACAGGGGCCGAGCAGTACTTC. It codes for CASSQAPRTGAEQYF.

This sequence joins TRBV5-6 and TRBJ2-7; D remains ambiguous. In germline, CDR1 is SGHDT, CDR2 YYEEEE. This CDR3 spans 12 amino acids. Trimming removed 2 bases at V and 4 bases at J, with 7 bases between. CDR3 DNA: TGTGCCAGCAGCTTTAGAGTGTACGAGCAGTACTTC. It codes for CASSFRVYEQYF.

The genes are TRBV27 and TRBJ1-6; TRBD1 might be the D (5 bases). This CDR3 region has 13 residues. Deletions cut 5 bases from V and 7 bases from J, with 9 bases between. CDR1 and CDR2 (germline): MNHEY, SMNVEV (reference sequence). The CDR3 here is CASSLNRNSPLHF. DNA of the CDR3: TGTGCCAGCAGTCTTAACAGGAATTCACCCCTCCACTTT.

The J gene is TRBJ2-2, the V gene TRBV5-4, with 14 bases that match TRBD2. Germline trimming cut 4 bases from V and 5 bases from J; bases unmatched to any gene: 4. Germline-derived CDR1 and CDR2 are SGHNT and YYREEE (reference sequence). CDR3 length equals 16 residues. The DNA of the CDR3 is TGTGCCAGCAGCAAAGGGACTAGCGGGGGAACCGGGGAGCTGTTTTTT. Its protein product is CASSKGTSGGTGELFF.

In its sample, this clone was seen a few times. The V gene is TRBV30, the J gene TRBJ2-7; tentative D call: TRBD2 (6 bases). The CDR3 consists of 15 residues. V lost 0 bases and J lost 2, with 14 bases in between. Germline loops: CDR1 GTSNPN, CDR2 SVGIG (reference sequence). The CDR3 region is CAWSVRRGGAYEQYF. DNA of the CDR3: TGTGCCTGGAGTGTCAGGCGTGGCGGGGCCTACGAGCAGTACTTC. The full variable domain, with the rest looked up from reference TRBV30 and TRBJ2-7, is SQTIHQWPATLVQPVGSPLSLECTVEGTSNPNLYWYRQAAGRGLQLLFYSVGIGQISSEVPQNLSASRPQDRQFILSSKKLLLSDSGFYLCAWSVRRGGAYEQYFGPGTRLTVT.

The CDR3 here is CASSLSGIRRNTEAFF. The CDR3 DNA reads as TGTGCCAGCAGCTTATCAGGAATTCGACGGAACACTGAAGCTTTCTTT. This sequence joins TRBV7-6 and TRBJ1-1; D gene uncertain. There are 16 residues in the CDR3. V lost 2 bases and J lost 1, with 14 bases in between. Germline lookup yields CDR1 SGHVS and CDR2 FNYEAQ.

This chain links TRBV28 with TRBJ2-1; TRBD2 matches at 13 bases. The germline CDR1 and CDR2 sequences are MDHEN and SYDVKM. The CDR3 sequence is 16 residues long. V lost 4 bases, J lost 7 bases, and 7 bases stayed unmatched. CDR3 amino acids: CASSSAGTSGVNEQFF. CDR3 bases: TGTGCCAGCAGTTCGGCGGGGACTAGCGGGGTAAATGAGCAGTTCTTC. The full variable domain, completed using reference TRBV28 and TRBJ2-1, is DVKVTQSSRYLVKRTGEKVFLECVQDMDHENMFWYRQDPGLGLRLIYFSYDVKMKEKGDIPEGYSVSREKKERFSLILESASTNQTSMYLCASSSAGTSGVNEQFFGPGTRLTVL.

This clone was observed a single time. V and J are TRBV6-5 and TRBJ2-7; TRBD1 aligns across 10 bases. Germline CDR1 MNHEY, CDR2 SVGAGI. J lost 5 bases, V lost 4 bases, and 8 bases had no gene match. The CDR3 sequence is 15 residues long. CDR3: CASSFKGTGVNEQYF. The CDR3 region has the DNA TGTGCCAGCAGTTTCAAGGGGACAGGGGTGAACGAGCAGTACTTC.

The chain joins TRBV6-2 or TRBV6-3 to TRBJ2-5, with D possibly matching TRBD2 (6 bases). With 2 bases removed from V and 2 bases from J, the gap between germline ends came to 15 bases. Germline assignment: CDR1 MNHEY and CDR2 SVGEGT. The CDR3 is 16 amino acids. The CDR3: CASSYPRDSGQETQYF. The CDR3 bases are TGTGCCAGCAGTTACCCCCGGGACTCGGGGCAAGAGACCCAGTACTTC.

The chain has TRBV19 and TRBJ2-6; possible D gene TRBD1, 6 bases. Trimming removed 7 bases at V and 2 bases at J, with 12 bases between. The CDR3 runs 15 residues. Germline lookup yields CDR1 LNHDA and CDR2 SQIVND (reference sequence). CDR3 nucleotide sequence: TGTGCCAGTAAACTACAGGGCACTGGGGCCAACGTCCTGACTTTC. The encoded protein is CASKLQGTGANVLTF.

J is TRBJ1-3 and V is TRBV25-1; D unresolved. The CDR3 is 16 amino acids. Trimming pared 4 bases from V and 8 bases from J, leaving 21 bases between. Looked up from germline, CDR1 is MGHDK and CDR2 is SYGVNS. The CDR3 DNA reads TGTGCCAGCAGTGGGACCCGACCGAGGGAGGGAGACACCATATATTTT. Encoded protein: CASSGTRPREGDTIYF. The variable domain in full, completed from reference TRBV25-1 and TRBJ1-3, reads EADIYQTPRYLVIGTGKKITLECSQTMGHDKMYWYQQDPGMELHLIHYSYGVNSTEKGDLSSESTVSRIRTEHFPLTLESARPSHTSQYLCASSGTRPREGDTIYFGEGSWLTVV.

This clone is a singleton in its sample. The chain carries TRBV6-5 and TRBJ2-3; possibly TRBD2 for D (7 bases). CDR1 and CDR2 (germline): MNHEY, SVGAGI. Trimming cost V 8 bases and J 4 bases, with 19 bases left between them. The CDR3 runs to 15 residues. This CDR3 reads CASLPGASGSDTQYF. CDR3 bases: TGTGCCAGCCTCCCGGGGGCTAGCGGCTCAGATACGCAGTATTTT.

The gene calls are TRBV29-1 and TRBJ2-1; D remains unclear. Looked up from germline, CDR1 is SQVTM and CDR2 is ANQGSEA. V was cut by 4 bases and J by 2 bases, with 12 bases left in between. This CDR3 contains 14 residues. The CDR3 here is CSVAALGAYNEQFF. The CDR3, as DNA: TGCAGCGTTGCAGCTCTAGGTGCCTACAATGAGCAGTTCTTC.

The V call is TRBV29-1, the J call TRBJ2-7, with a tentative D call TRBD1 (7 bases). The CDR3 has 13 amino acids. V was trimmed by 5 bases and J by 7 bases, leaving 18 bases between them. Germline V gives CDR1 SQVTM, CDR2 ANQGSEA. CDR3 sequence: CSVRGPRGDEQYF. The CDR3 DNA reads TGCAGCGTTCGTGGGCCCAGGGGGGATGAGCAGTACTTC.

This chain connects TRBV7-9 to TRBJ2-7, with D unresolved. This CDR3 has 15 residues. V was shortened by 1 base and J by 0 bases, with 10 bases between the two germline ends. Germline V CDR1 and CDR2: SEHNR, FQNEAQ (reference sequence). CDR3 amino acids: CASSLEGGSSYEQYF. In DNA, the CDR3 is TGTGCCAGCAGCTTAGAAGGCGGATCCTCCTACGAGCAGTACTTC.

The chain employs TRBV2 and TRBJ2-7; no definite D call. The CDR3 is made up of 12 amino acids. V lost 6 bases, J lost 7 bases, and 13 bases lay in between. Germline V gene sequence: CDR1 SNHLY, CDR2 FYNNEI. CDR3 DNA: TGTGCCAGCAGGGCTCAGTCACAGGAGCAGTACTTC. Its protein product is CASRAQSQEQYF.